This TCR beta chain was profiled in a study of T cells expressing NK-cell markers. From its re-call of the 5' RACE reads, TCRdb lists each CDR3 protein once, without DNA. In all, the sample yields roughly 280,000 distinct CDR3 sequences. The CDR3 consists of 13 residues. The TCR sequence derives from a man aged 18 to 30 in good health. Material: blood T cells: a sorted CD56 or NKG2C T cell subset, CD4+ or CD8+ T cells, or bulk PBMC T cells (not recorded which). The chain couples TRBV12-3 or TRBV12-4 to TRBJ2-1; without DNA, the TCRdb call of TRBD2 cannot be checked. The CDR3 region is CASSDRLVNEQFF.